The rows below give T cell receptor beta chains drawn from one sample of a study of T cell responses to AZD1222 COVID-19 vaccine. Generated by immunoSEQ multiplex PCR, the TCRdb table keeps only in-frame clones and is missing some. The sample includes about 150,000 clones, 90% of them seen just once. Sequenced here: peripheral blood, sampled on day 0 of AZD1222 vaccination. These receptor sequences come from an adult in good health. The CDR3 runs from the conserved cysteine through the conserved F or W. The D gene is left open where the match is weak. Only part of the rows carry a size: once, few, many, or a class if the clone is expanded.

abundance: NA
d_gene: NA
j_gene: TRBJ1-5
v_gene: TRBV24-1
CDR3nt: TGTGCCACCAGTGGGGGGGGTAGCAATCAGCCCCAGCATTTT
CDR3aa: CATSGGGSNQPQHF

abundance: NA
d_gene: NA
j_gene: TRBJ2-6
v_gene: TRBV19
CDR3nt: TGTGCCAGTAGCTCAACAGGGTACGGGGCCAACGTCCTGACTTTC
CDR3aa: CASSSTGYGANVLTF

abundance: NA
d_gene: NA
j_gene: TRBJ1-4
v_gene: TRBV4-1
CDR3nt: TGCGCCAGCAGCCTTGGGTATTGGGGCAAACTGTTTTTT
CDR3aa: CASSLGYWGKLFF

abundance: NA
d_gene: NA
j_gene: TRBJ2-6
v_gene: TRBV4-1
CDR3nt: TGCGCCAGCAGCCAAGACGGGGGAAGTAGGTCTGGGGCCAACGTCCTGACTTTC
CDR3aa: CASSQDGGSRSGANVLTF

abundance: NA
d_gene: TRBD1
j_gene: TRBJ2-1
v_gene: TRBV2
CDR3nt: TGTGCCAGCAGGGGGACAGGTTGGAACAATGAGCAGTTCTTC
CDR3aa: CASRGTGWNNEQFF

abundance: NA
d_gene: TRBD1
j_gene: TRBJ2-7
v_gene: TRBV29-1
CDR3nt: TGCAGCGTCCTAGCCCCCGCGACAGGGGAAGGGTGGAACGAGCAGTACTTC
CDR3aa: CSVLAPATGEGWNEQYF

abundance: NA
d_gene: NA
j_gene: TRBJ1-1
v_gene: TRBV4-1
CDR3nt: TGCGCCAGCAGCCAAGATTGGGTGGGGGGCACTGAAGCTTTCTTT
CDR3aa: CASSQDWVGGTEAFF

abundance: NA
d_gene: NA
j_gene: TRBJ1-6
v_gene: TRBV3-1/TRBV3-2
CDR3nt: TGTGCCAGCAGCCAGGGGAACAATTCACCCCTCCACTTT
CDR3aa: CASSQGNNSPLHF

abundance: NA
d_gene: NA
j_gene: TRBJ2-3
v_gene: TRBV2
CDR3nt: TGTGCCAGCAGTGGTGTGGAGCGGTACACAGATACGCAGTATTTT
CDR3aa: CASSGVERYTDTQYF

abundance: NA
d_gene: NA
j_gene: TRBJ1-1
v_gene: TRBV5-4
CDR3nt: TGTGCCAGCAGCTTGGGGGGCCGGCCCCTGAACACTGAAGCTTTCTTT
CDR3aa: CASSLGGRPLNTEAFF

abundance: NA
d_gene: TRBD1
j_gene: TRBJ1-1
v_gene: TRBV2
CDR3nt: TGTGCCAGCAGTGTCTGGACAGGACTTGGAGCTTTCTTT
CDR3aa: CASSVWTGLGAFF

abundance: NA
d_gene: TRBD1
j_gene: TRBJ1-1
v_gene: TRBV7-3
CDR3nt: TGTGCCAGCAGCCCTCAGACAGGGGTGGGCACCAACACTGAAGCTTTCTTT
CDR3aa: CASSPQTGVGTNTEAFF

abundance: NA
d_gene: NA
j_gene: TRBJ1-6
v_gene: TRBV12-3/TRBV12-4
CDR3nt: TGTGCCAGCAAAGGGGCACGGTCACCCCTCCACTTT
CDR3aa: CASKGARSPLHF

abundance: few
d_gene: NA
j_gene: TRBJ1-5
v_gene: TRBV6-5
CDR3nt: TGTGCCAGCTCCAAAGAGGTTCAGCCCCAGCATTTT
CDR3aa: CASSKEVQPQHF

abundance: NA
d_gene: TRBD2
j_gene: TRBJ2-3
v_gene: TRBV28
CDR3nt: TGTGCCAGCAGTTTACAGACTAGCGGCACAGATACGCAGTATTTT
CDR3aa: CASSLQTSGTDTQYF

abundance: NA
d_gene: NA
j_gene: TRBJ1-4
v_gene: TRBV19
CDR3nt: TGTGCCAGTAGTTTAGGGACTGCAACTAATGAAAAACTGTTTTTT
CDR3aa: CASSLGTATNEKLFF

abundance: NA
d_gene: NA
j_gene: TRBJ1-2
v_gene: TRBV27
CDR3nt: TGTGCCAGTGGCGGATACTATGGCTACACCTTC
CDR3aa: CASGGYYGYTF

abundance: NA
d_gene: NA
j_gene: TRBJ1-2
v_gene: TRBV27
CDR3nt: TGTGCCAGCAGTTCACTCAACCCGCGGACGGGTACTAACTATGGCTACACCTTC
CDR3aa: CASSSLNPRTGTNYGYTF

abundance: NA
d_gene: NA
j_gene: TRBJ1-1
v_gene: TRBV15
CDR3nt: TGTGCCACCAGCAGAGATTATGGGGGGGCGTGGGTAGCTTTCTTT
CDR3aa: CATSRDYGGAWVAFF

abundance: NA
d_gene: NA
j_gene: TRBJ2-1
v_gene: TRBV18
CDR3nt: TGTGCCAGCTCACCTGTAGCGGGACAGATTGGAAATGAGCAGTTCTTC
CDR3aa: CASSPVAGQIGNEQFF

abundance: NA
d_gene: NA
j_gene: TRBJ2-3
v_gene: TRBV3-1/TRBV3-2
CDR3nt: TGTGCCAGCAGCCAACCGGGGGTGGGGTCAGATACGCAGTATTTT
CDR3aa: CASSQPGVGSDTQYF

abundance: NA
d_gene: TRBD1
j_gene: TRBJ1-5
v_gene: TRBV7-2
CDR3nt: TGTGCCAGCAGCCACCGACAGGGGGATCAGCCCCAGCATTTT
CDR3aa: CASSHRQGDQPQHF

abundance: once
d_gene: NA
j_gene: TRBJ2-2
v_gene: TRBV27
CDR3nt: TGTGCCAGCAGGCCCTTCGGGCTCAGCACCGGGGAGCTGTTTTTT
CDR3aa: CASRPFGLSTGELFF

abundance: NA
d_gene: TRBD1
j_gene: TRBJ1-1
v_gene: TRBV19
CDR3nt: TGTGCCAGTAGTCAAGGGGGCTGGACTGAAGCTTTCTTT
CDR3aa: CASSQGGWTEAFF

abundance: NA
d_gene: NA
j_gene: TRBJ1-5
v_gene: TRBV7-9
CDR3nt: TGTGCCAGCAGCTGGGCTGGGGCCGGCCAGCCCCAGCATTTT
CDR3aa: CASSWAGAGQPQHF

abundance: NA
d_gene: TRBD1
j_gene: TRBJ1-3
v_gene: TRBV9
CDR3nt: TGTGCCAGCAGTCGGGACAGGGAGGGAAACACCATATATTTT
CDR3aa: CASSRDREGNTIYF

abundance: NA
d_gene: NA
j_gene: TRBJ1-4
v_gene: TRBV11-3
CDR3nt: TGTGCCAGCAGCTTCTCCACAAGCCGAGCGCGGGAAAAACTGTTTTTT
CDR3aa: CASSFSTSRAREKLFF

abundance: NA
d_gene: NA
j_gene: TRBJ2-1
v_gene: TRBV30
CDR3nt: TGTGCCTGGAGTGAGGCCCCGGGGGCAGACTCCTACAATGAGCAGTTCTTC
CDR3aa: CAWSEAPGADSYNEQFF

abundance: NA
d_gene: NA
j_gene: TRBJ1-5
v_gene: TRBV5-4
CDR3nt: TGTGCCAGCAGCTTGGAACCCTTTAGAAGCAATCAGCCCCAGCATTTT
CDR3aa: CASSLEPFRSNQPQHF

abundance: NA
d_gene: TRBD2
j_gene: TRBJ2-3
v_gene: TRBV24-1
CDR3nt: TGTGCCACCAGTGATTTGGGAGCGACTAGCGGGAGGGCCCATACGCAGTATTTT
CDR3aa: CATSDLGATSGRAHTQYF

abundance: NA
d_gene: NA
j_gene: TRBJ1-1
v_gene: TRBV20-1
CDR3nt: TGCAGTGCTAGAGATCCCCAAGCTTTCTTT
CDR3aa: CSARDPQAFF

abundance: NA
d_gene: NA
j_gene: TRBJ1-2
v_gene: TRBV30
CDR3nt: TGTGCCTCCCCCCGGGATTCCCTTTTTGCTGGCTACACCTTC
CDR3aa: CASPRDSLFAGYTF

abundance: NA
d_gene: NA
j_gene: TRBJ1-1
v_gene: TRBV6-5
CDR3nt: TGTGCCAGCAGTTCATTAACAGGGAAAACTGAAGCTTTCTTT
CDR3aa: CASSSLTGKTEAFF

abundance: once
d_gene: TRBD1
j_gene: TRBJ1-2
v_gene: TRBV14
CDR3nt: TGTGCCAGCAGCCAAGTGGGGGACAGGGGCCTCTATGGCTACACCTTC
CDR3aa: CASSQVGDRGLYGYTF

abundance: NA
d_gene: NA
j_gene: TRBJ2-7
v_gene: TRBV6-5
CDR3nt: TGTGCCAGCAGCCTCCGGGAGCAGTACTTC
CDR3aa: CASSLREQYF

abundance: NA
d_gene: NA
j_gene: TRBJ1-3
v_gene: TRBV29-1
CDR3nt: TGCAGCGCTAGAAAATCCGGGGGCGGAAACACCATATATTTT
CDR3aa: CSARKSGGGNTIYF

abundance: once
d_gene: TRBD1
j_gene: TRBJ2-1
v_gene: TRBV11-3
CDR3nt: TGTGCCAGCAGCTTGGGACAGGGTCGGGATGAGCAGTTCTTC
CDR3aa: CASSLGQGRDEQFF

abundance: once
d_gene: TRBD2
j_gene: TRBJ2-7
v_gene: TRBV9
CDR3nt: TGTGCCAGCAGCATCGGGGGGGACACCTTCTACGAGCAGTACTTC
CDR3aa: CASSIGGDTFYEQYF

abundance: NA
d_gene: TRBD1
j_gene: TRBJ1-2
v_gene: TRBV11-2
CDR3nt: TGTGCCAGCAGCCTAGCCGCGGACAGGCTCTTCTATGGCTACACCTTC
CDR3aa: CASSLAADRLFYGYTF

abundance: NA
d_gene: NA
j_gene: TRBJ1-4
v_gene: TRBV2
CDR3nt: TGTGCCAGCAGTGAAGGTTTCGCAACTAATGAAAAACTGTTTTTT
CDR3aa: CASSEGFATNEKLFF

abundance: NA
d_gene: NA
j_gene: TRBJ2-5
v_gene: TRBV27
CDR3nt: TGTGCCAGCAGTTTAACCGGGTCTCACGGGACCCAGTACTTC
CDR3aa: CASSLTGSHGTQYF

abundance: NA
d_gene: TRBD1
j_gene: TRBJ2-5
v_gene: TRBV5-1
CDR3nt: TGCGCCAGCGCGGCCAGGGGGCAAGAGACCCAGTACTTC
CDR3aa: CASAARGQETQYF

abundance: NA
d_gene: TRBD2
j_gene: TRBJ2-3
v_gene: TRBV7-9
CDR3nt: TGTGCCAGCAGCTTAGAGGGACTAGCGGGTGGCACAGATACGCAGTATTTT
CDR3aa: CASSLEGLAGGTDTQYF

abundance: NA
d_gene: TRBD1
j_gene: TRBJ2-3
v_gene: TRBV18
CDR3nt: TGTGCCAGCTCACATCCCATTCTAGACAGGGGAGGCACAGATACGCAGTATTTT
CDR3aa: CASSHPILDRGGTDTQYF

abundance: NA
d_gene: NA
j_gene: TRBJ2-7
v_gene: TRBV4-1
CDR3nt: TGCGCCAGCAGCCAAGAAGGTGGGGGGACAACCGTCTACGAGCAGTACTTC
CDR3aa: CASSQEGGGTTVYEQYF

abundance: NA
d_gene: TRBD2
j_gene: TRBJ2-5
v_gene: TRBV3-1/TRBV3-2
CDR3nt: TGTGCCAGCAGCCAACCGCTTTCCGGGACTAGCACTAAAGAGACCCAGTACTTC
CDR3aa: CASSQPLSGTSTKETQYF

abundance: NA
d_gene: TRBD1
j_gene: TRBJ2-7
v_gene: TRBV15
CDR3nt: TGTGCCACCAGCATGCGTCAGGGGGCCGGCGAGCAGTACTTC
CDR3aa: CATSMRQGAGEQYF

abundance: NA
d_gene: NA
j_gene: TRBJ1-1
v_gene: TRBV4-3
CDR3nt: TGCGCCAGCAGCCACAACAGGGTGAACACTGAAGCTTTCTTT
CDR3aa: CASSHNRVNTEAFF

abundance: few
d_gene: TRBD1
j_gene: TRBJ1-2
v_gene: TRBV18
CDR3nt: TGTGCCAGCTCACCGGACAGGGATGGGGGCTACACCTTC
CDR3aa: CASSPDRDGGYTF

abundance: once
d_gene: NA
j_gene: TRBJ2-3
v_gene: TRBV19
CDR3nt: TGTGCCAGTAGTTTCACAGGGACAGATACGCAGTATTTT
CDR3aa: CASSFTGTDTQYF

abundance: NA
d_gene: NA
j_gene: TRBJ1-1
v_gene: TRBV2
CDR3nt: TGTGCCAGCAGTGTACGGGTGAACACTGAAGCTTTCTTT
CDR3aa: CASSVRVNTEAFF

abundance: NA
d_gene: NA
j_gene: TRBJ1-1
v_gene: TRBV28
CDR3nt: TGTGCCAGCAGTTTGGTGGGTCACGGGAACACTGAAGCTTTCTTT
CDR3aa: CASSLVGHGNTEAFF

abundance: NA
d_gene: NA
j_gene: TRBJ2-7
v_gene: TRBV27
CDR3nt: TGTGCCAGCAGTTCAATAGACAGTTACGAGCAGTACTTC
CDR3aa: CASSSIDSYEQYF

abundance: NA
d_gene: NA
j_gene: TRBJ1-2
v_gene: TRBV7-9
CDR3nt: TGTGCCAGCAGCCCCGCCGGGCAGCCTATCTATGGCTACACCTTC
CDR3aa: CASSPAGQPIYGYTF